Detailed here is one T cell receptor (beta chain). Its antigen is not identified. This CDR3 comprises 15 residues. V gave up 5 bases and J gave up 2 bases, with 16 bases separating them. CDR1 is MNHEY and CDR2 is SMNVEV in the germline V gene (reference sequence). This specimen comes from a study of vaccination effects on CD4 cells after COVID-19. The overall study: Vaccination followed sampling of two convalescent patients by 16 days and one week respectively.

Antigen-specific CD4+ T cells were expanded with viral peptide pools in the ViraFEST assay before sequencing. Culturing for 10 days preceded CD4+ T cell isolation. The person was diagnosed with PCR-confirmed SARS-CoV-2 infection between March and December 2020. PBMC cultures contained 1.8 million or so cells per well, 7.5 to 10 IU/ml IL-2 and around 9.9 ug/ml peptides. Whole-study findings and limits: Long after vaccination, the clones induced by infection and by vaccine shrank markedly in size.

TCRdb's table, derived via immunoSEQ multiplex PCR, lists solely in-frame clones and lacks some. The table records some 22,000 clones, more than 70% of them present only once. V gene TRBV27 combines with J gene TRBJ2-7; D gene unclear. The sample in question was CD4+ T cells from PBMCs cultured with SARS-CoV-2 spike peptides, obtained before COVID-19 vaccination. The receptor comes from a human donor who had a prior SARS-CoV-2 infection. The CDR3 sequence: CASSTWAGATYEQYF. The CDR3 DNA is TGTGCCAGCAGTACCTGGGCAGGCGCAACCTACGAGCAGTACTTC.